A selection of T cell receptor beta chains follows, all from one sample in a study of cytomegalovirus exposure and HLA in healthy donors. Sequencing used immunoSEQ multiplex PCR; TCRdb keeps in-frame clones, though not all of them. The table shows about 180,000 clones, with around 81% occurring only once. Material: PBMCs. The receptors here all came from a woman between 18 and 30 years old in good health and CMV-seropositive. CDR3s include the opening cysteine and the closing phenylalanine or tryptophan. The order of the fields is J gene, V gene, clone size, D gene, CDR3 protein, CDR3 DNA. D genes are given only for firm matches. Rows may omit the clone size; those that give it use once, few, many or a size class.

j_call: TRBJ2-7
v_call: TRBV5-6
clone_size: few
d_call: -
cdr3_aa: CASSYRVYEQYF
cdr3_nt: TGTGCCAGCAGCTACAGGGTCTACGAGCAGTACTTC

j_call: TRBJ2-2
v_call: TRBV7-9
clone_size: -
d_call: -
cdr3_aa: CAIPDTGELFF
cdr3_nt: TGTGCCATCCCAGACACCGGGGAGCTGTTTTTT

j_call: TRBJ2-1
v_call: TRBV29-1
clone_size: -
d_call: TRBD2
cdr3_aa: CSARERGGGHNEQFF
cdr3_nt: TGCAGCGCTCGGGAGCGGGGAGGAGGACACAATGAGCAGTTCTTC

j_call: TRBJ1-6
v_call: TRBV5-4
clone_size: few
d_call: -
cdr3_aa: CASSLGGISPLHF
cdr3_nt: TGTGCCAGCAGCTTGGGAGGGATTTCACCCCTCCACTTT

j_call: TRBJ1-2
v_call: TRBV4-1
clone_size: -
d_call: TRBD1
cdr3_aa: CASSQDNTGGSSYGYTF
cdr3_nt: TGCGCCAGCAGCCAAGATAATACAGGGGGCAGTAGCTATGGCTACACCTTC

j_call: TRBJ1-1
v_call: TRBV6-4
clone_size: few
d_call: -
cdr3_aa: CASARNLNTEAFF
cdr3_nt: TGTGCCAGTGCGAGGAACCTGAACACTGAAGCTTTCTTT

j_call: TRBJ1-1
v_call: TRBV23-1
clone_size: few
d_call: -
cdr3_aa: CASSRYRENTEAFF
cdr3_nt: TGCGCCAGCAGTCGTTACAGGGAAAACACTGAAGCTTTCTTT

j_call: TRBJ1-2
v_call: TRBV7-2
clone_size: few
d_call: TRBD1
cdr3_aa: CASSLGDRNYGYTF
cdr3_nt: TGTGCCAGCAGCTTAGGGGACAGGAACTATGGCTACACCTTC

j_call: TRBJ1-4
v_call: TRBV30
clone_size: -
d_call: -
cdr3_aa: CAWSETGIGEKLFF
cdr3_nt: TGTGCCTGGAGTGAAACAGGGATAGGCGAAAAACTGTTTTTT

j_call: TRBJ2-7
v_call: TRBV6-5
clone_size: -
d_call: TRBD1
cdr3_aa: CASSYSGTAAYEQYF
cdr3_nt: TGTGCCAGCAGTTACTCAGGGACAGCGGCCTACGAGCAGTACTTC

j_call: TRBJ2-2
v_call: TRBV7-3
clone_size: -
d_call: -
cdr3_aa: CASSPGRRDRDTGELFF
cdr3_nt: TGTGCCAGCAGCCCCGGGCGCAGGGATCGGGACACCGGGGAGCTGTTTTTT

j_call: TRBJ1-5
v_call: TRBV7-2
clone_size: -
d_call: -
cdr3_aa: CASGGENQPQHF
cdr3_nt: TGTGCCAGCGGAGGTGAGAATCAGCCCCAGCATTTT

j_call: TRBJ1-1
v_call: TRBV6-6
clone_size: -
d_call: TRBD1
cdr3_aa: CATQGDSANTEAFF
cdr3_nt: TGTGCCACCCAAGGGGACAGCGCGAACACTGAAGCTTTCTTT

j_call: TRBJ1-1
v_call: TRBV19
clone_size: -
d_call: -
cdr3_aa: CASTPAVAGFEAFF
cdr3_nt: TGTGCCAGTACTCCGGCAGTGGCAGGCTTTGAAGCTTTCTTT

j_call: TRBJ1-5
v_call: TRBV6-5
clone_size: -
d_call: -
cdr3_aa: CASSYLGDVPQHF
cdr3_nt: TGTGCCAGCAGTTACCTCGGGGATGTGCCCCAGCATTTT

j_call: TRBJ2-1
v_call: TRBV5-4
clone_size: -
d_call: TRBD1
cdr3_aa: CASRADRGVYNEQFF
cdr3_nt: TGTGCCAGCAGGGCGGACAGGGGTGTCTACAATGAGCAGTTCTTC

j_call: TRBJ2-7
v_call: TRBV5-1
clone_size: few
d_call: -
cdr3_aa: CASSWIGGNYEQYF
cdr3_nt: TGCGCCAGCAGCTGGATCGGCGGGAACTACGAGCAGTACTTC

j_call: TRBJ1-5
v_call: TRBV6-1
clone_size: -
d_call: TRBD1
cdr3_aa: CASSEASGQINQPQHF
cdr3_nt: TGTGCCAGCAGTGAAGCGTCGGGACAGATCAATCAGCCCCAGCATTTT

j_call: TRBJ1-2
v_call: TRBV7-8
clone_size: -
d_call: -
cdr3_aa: CASSSRVGAPHYGYTF
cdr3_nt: TGTGCCAGCAGCTCCCGGGTTGGTGCTCCTCACTATGGCTACACCTTC

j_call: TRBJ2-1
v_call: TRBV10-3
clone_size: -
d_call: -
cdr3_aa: CAISDAQGAGIEQFF
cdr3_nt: TGTGCCATCAGTGACGCACAGGGTGCAGGGATTGAGCAGTTCTTC

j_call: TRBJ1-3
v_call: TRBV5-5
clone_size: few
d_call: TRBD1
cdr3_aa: CASSLADRGTGNTIYF
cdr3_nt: TGTGCCAGCAGCTTGGCCGACAGGGGGACTGGAAACACCATATATTTT

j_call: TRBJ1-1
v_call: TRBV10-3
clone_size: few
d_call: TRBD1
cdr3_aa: CAIRDRGNTEAFF
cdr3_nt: TGTGCCATCAGGGACAGGGGAAACACTGAAGCTTTCTTT

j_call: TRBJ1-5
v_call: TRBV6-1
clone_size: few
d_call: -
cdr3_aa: CASSVAVHGINQPQHF
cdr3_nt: TGTGCCAGCAGTGTCGCCGTTCACGGTATAAATCAGCCCCAGCATTTT

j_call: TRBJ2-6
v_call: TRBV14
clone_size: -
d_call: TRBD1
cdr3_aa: CASSRRWSRQGASGANVLTF
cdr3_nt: TGTGCCAGCAGCAGAAGATGGTCGAGACAGGGGGCCTCTGGGGCCAACGTCCTGACTTTC

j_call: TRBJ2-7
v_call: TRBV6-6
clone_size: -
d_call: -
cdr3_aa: CASSHLTTEQYF
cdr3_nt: TGTGCCAGCAGCCATCTTACAACCGAGCAGTACTTC

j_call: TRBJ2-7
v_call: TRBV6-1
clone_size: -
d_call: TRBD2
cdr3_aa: CASSPGTSGWYEQYF
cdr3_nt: TGTGCCAGCAGCCCCGGGACTAGCGGGTGGTACGAGCAGTACTTC

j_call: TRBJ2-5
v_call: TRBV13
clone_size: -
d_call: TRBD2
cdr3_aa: CASSYHSGGENSKVETQYF
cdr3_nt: TGTGCCAGCAGCTATCATAGCGGGGGGGAAAACTCGAAAGTGGAGACCCAGTACTTC